These T cell receptor beta chains were read from a single sample in a study of blood T cells in healthy people across ages. Via MiXCR, TCRdb re-called the 5' RACE reads, giving one row per CDR3 protein. The repertoire holds some 890,000 distinct CDR3 sequences, 25% to 30% seen once, with 10% in the top ten. This same sample was also taken into another study, of T cells of mothers and their children.

What was sequenced was blood. The receptors stem from a woman aged 40 to 55 in good health. The conserved cysteine and the conserved F or W are not part of the CDR3 here.

V,CDR3
TRBV24-1,ATSGPSRTDQETQY
TRBV21-1,ASSAPRTDSYNEQF
TRBV20-1,SASEKGTQY
TRBV4-1,ASSQEAVTYEQY
TRBV18,ASSLSQRNTEAF
TRBV7-3,ASSSDSTHGYT
TRBV2,ASSDEAYEAF
TRBV7-8,ASSSRLPYEQY
TRBV20-1,SASGSSAGGYT
TRBV20-1,SASLDWGQQDNEQF
TRBV4-1,ASSQDWRDPWTEAF
TRBV29-1,SVESGTGGTEQY
TRBV6-5,ASSSQATDTQY
TRBV20-1,SVTGIEGVEQY
TRBV7-2,AGGMGGAIGYT
TRBV11-2,ASSPGQGAYNTEAF
TRBV28,ASSLILGGSYEQY
TRBV11-2,ASSPGQGAAYEQY
TRBV2,ASSPSGTTESEQY
TRBV5-1,ASSSGTHQETQY
TRBV6-4,ASRGRFYPSYERY
TRBV29-1,SVEDPDRYEQY
TRBV20-1,SARAGRDRGPYSNRPQH
TRBV5-6,ASSLGPPTSGGGQETQY
TRBV7-9,ASSLDGPRGRYNEQF
TRBV5-5,ASRPGQGMIDTQY
TRBV20-1,SARGLTGGTEAF
TRBV20-1,SATPTFPPTDTQY
TRBV12-3/TRBV12-4,ASSSLAGGVNEQF
TRBV27,ASGASRGPDSEAF
TRBV24-1,ATRTPEGQLNTEAF
TRBV25-1,ASREGVDTQY
TRBV9,AGSVSGGGIGYT
TRBV29-1,SVELAPNQPQH
TRBV11-3,ASSWGTASYNEQF
TRBV5-1,ASSVELAGDGTDTQY
TRBV12-3/TRBV12-4,ASTELSKEQF